A selection of T cell receptor beta chains follows, all from one sample in a study of blood T cells in healthy people across ages. TCRdb itself ran the 5' RACE reads through MiXCR, one entry per CDR3 protein. The table records roughly 800,000 distinct CDR3 sequences, 55% to 70% of them present only once. The specimen was blood. These receptors were obtained from a man younger than 40 in good health. Each CDR3 is given without its conserved first and last residue. A D gene is named only where the DNA matches it firmly.

NA | TRBV12-5 | ASGLPRTERYGYT
NA | TRBV20-1 | SASPSGANVLT
NA | TRBV6-1 | ASSEGGTYEQY
TRBD1 | TRBV20-1 | SPKVGDSSSYEQY
TRBD1 | TRBV20-1 | SASGTGGTGNQPQH
NA | TRBV20-1 | SGALGTYNEQF
NA | TRBV27 | ASSLRVGVASGANVLT
NA | TRBV2 | ATWGNYGYT
NA | TRBV7-9 | ASRETNTEAF
NA | TRBV21-1 | ASSKSGDRGNEKLF
NA | TRBV27 | ASSTVAGNQPQH
NA | TRBV20-1 | SAVGGLNYGYT
TRBD1 | TRBV5-1 | ASSGRQGDYGYT
NA | TRBV5-1 | ASSLIDSSYNEQF
TRBD1 | TRBV7-2 | ASSLAPGGSGANVLT
NA | TRBV5-1 | ASSLAVGGSYEQY
TRBD1 | TRBV6-4 | ASGDSPTSYNEQF
NA | TRBV5-1 | ASSLVGALGNEQY
NA | TRBV20-1 | SAPFVLSSYKEQY
NA | TRBV12-3/TRBV12-4 | ASSFPGREAF
NA | TRBV12-5 | ASGTGTGANVLT
TRBD2 | TRBV4-3 | ASSQDPISSSGASYNEQF
NA | TRBV6-5 | ASSLLPGTFYEQY
NA | TRBV6-2/TRBV6-3 | ASSFSTRDSTTYEQY
NA | TRBV18 | ASSQYGTAEETQY
NA | TRBV20-1 | SAPDRNQETQY
TRBD2 | TRBV2 | ASRLIGGISYNEQF
NA | TRBV7-2 | ASSLVMEGEAF
TRBD2 | TRBV11-1 | ASSSLAGDGDTQY
TRBD2 | TRBV7-8 | ASNKLGTSYEQY
TRBD2 | TRBV5-5 | ASSKAPSGVDTQY
TRBD1 | TRBV27 | ASSSLTGVNGYT
NA | TRBV6-5 | ASSSGDGNSGANVLT
NA | TRBV5-1 | ASRGQESYEQY
TRBD1 | TRBV9 | ASSVPPGQGYSGANVLT
NA | TRBV20-1 | SALTGSSYEQY
NA | TRBV7-2 | ASSLVSSNQPQH
NA | TRBV29-1 | SSLFWTRNNEQF
NA | TRBV5-1 | ASSPRTDQNEQF
NA | TRBV20-1 | SAFNLAGSWNEKLF
NA | TRBV2 | ASSDGRGPEAF
NA | TRBV10-2 | ASSVGGHRGYEQY
NA | TRBV6-1 | ASSLGGVGERNIQY
NA | TRBV20-1 | SAREVPLSPLH
TRBD2 | TRBV24-1 | ATSDGTSGVDTQY
NA | TRBV29-1 | SVRFYSGPYEQY
TRBD1 | TRBV6-2/TRBV6-3 | ASFNPGQGNSHEQY
NA | TRBV20-1 | SASSRRVTSTDTQY
TRBD2 | TRBV7-8 | ASNPRAGGRGNEQF
NA | TRBV7-2 | ASRMGGMNTEAF
NA | TRBV12-3/TRBV12-4 | ASSPWGGRDLYNEQY
TRBD1 | TRBV20-1 | SARGPRTGVIEQY
TRBD1 | TRBV6-6 | ASSFLDRGHHGYT
NA | TRBV7-2 | ASSPRTGKTQY
NA | TRBV10-3 | AISEYPGAQAYEQY